This TCR beta chain stems from a study of radiotherapy plus CTLA-4 blockade in lung cancer (dated by TCRdb to the late 2010s). About the investigation overall: Objective responses were observed in roughly a sixth of enrolled patients, and disease control was achieved in around 28%.

From a lookup of the germline V gene, CDR1 and CDR2 are MGHDK and SYGVNS. Including the terminal cysteine and phenylalanine, the CDR3 comprises 16 residues. CDR3 DNA only is kept here, 48 bases in frame from base 1. V loses 1 base, J loses 0 bases, and the germline ends lie 12 bases apart. The library was built by means of the immunoSEQ multiplex PCR assay. TCRdb re-hosts the immuneACCESS table, in-frame sequences only. Its copies lack some clones; in the studies checked, an unresolved V gene accounts for under half of them, and the cause for the rest is not known. The sample table contains 75,000 to 100,000 clones; only one count was recorded for roughly 88% of them. Jointly, the top ten make up approximately 4.9% of the sample. Turning to this clone: Its antigen target is currently unknown. No much larger clone is present one base from it, and per-base qualities are unavailable.

The study tested focal radiation therapy combined with CTLA-4 blockade (ipilimumab) in patients with chemo-refractory metastatic non-small-cell lung cancer. Study-level results and caveats: After treatment with radiotherapy and ipilimumab, TCR clones that originated in tumors expanded in peripheral blood. The strongest predictors of response were reported to be early dynamic shifts in blood T cell clones along with a rise in serum interferon-beta following radiation.

The V gene is TRBV25-1 and the J gene is TRBJ1-2, and the D gene may be TRBD1, 5 bases matching. The clonotype was recovered from a human donor with non-small cell lung cancer that progressed on radiotherapy plus ipilimumab. The sample in question was peripheral blood, obtained from a patient treated with radiotherapy plus ipilimumab. Here is the DNA: TGTGCCAGCAGTGAATCCCATGGACACGCTAACTATGGCTACACCTTC. Its translation reads: CASSESHGHANYGYTF.